This passage covers 29 T cell receptor beta chains from one sample sequenced in a study of T-cell reconstitution after alpha-beta-depleted transplantation in children. Unique molecular identifiers were used in preparing the TCRbeta library. MiXCR, run by TCRdb on the PCR reads, gives a single entry per CDR3 protein. The data show about 270,000 distinct CDR3 sequences, 9.5% to 10% seen once. The sample in question was PBMCs from the stem cell graft donor, obtained from the stem cell graft. These receptors were taken from a human donor who donated a stem cell graft to a child with SCID.

This clonotype was counted many times. The chain is built from TRBV5-1 and TRBJ2-2; D not certain. The V end lost 1 base, the J end lost 0 bases, and 4 bases lay between the germline ends. CDR1 is SGHRS, CDR2 YFSETQ, per germline. This CDR3 is built from 14 residues. The chain's CDR3 is CASSLIPNTGELFF. CDR3 nucleotides: TGCGCCAGCAGCTTGATTCCGAACACCGGGGAGCTGTTTTTT.

This clonotype came up a few times. V is TRBV12-3 or TRBV12-4 and J is TRBJ2-5; D unclear. The V end was cut by 5 bases, the J end by 5 bases, with 6 bases between. This CDR3 spans 11 amino acids. The CDR3 protein is CASSITETQYF. DNA for the CDR3: TGTGCCAGCAGTATCACGGAGACCCAGTACTTC.

To note about this clonotype: One end of the junction fails to match germline, which may point to a read error. The chain is built from TRBV20-1 and TRBJ2-3, with 7 bases lining up with TRBD1. Per germline, CDR1 DFQATT and CDR2 SNEGSKA (reference sequence). The CDR3 has 16 residues. The CDR3 loop is CCARDPQGTYTDTQYF. CDR3 DNA sequence: TGCTGTGCTAGAGATCCACAGGGGACGTACACAGATACGCAGTATTTT.

Comment on this clonotype: Possible read error: a much larger clone is one base away. This chain links TRBV4-2 with TRBJ2-1, with D unresolved. Germline V gene sequence: CDR1 LGHNA, CDR2 YNFKEQ. Deletions cut 0 bases from V and 7 bases from J, with 4 bases between. The CDR3 has 12 residues. The CDR3: CASSQDRNEQFF. Written as DNA, the CDR3 is TGTGCCAGCAGCCAAGATCGAAATGAGCAGTTCTTC.

The chain combines TRBV6-5 with TRBJ1-1; 8 nucleotides agree with TRBD1. Losses at the gene ends were 7 bases for V and 5 bases for J; bases not matched to a gene: 9. The CDR3 sequence is 14 residues long. Per the germline V gene, CDR1 is MNHEY and CDR2 is SVGAGI. The CDR3 protein is CASIIPGQATEAFF. CDR3 nucleotides: TGTGCCAGCATTATCCCGGGACAGGCAACTGAAGCTTTCTTT.

V gene TRBV5-1 combines with J gene TRBJ1-2; D unresolved. The CDR3 is 14 amino acids. Germline-derived CDR1 and CDR2 are SGHRS and YFSETQ. The ends were cut back, 0 bases at V and 2 bases at J, with 8 bases in the middle. The CDR3 DNA reads as TGCGCCAGCAGCTTGGACCCGGAGAACTATGGCTACACCTTC. Translated: CASSLDPENYGYTF.

The rearrangement joins TRBV27 to TRBJ1-5; 8 bases agree with TRBD1. CDR3 size: 14 residues. Germline values: CDR1 MNHEY, CDR2 SMNVEV (reference sequence). J was trimmed by 7 bases and V by 2 bases; bases with no gene match: 4. The CDR3 coding sequence is TGTGCCAGCAGTTTAGCAGGGGGCGAACAGCCCCAGCATTTT. This codes for CASSLAGGEQPQHF.

This sequence joins TRBV20-1 and TRBJ1-2, with TRBD1 matching 10 bases. CDR3 length equals 17 residues. Trimming took 5 bases from V and 8 from J; bases not matched to a gene: 20. Germline V CDR1 and CDR2: DFQATT, SNEGSKA (reference sequence). CDR3 protein: CSAPPTAGTGVANGYTF. The CDR3 nucleotides read TGCAGTGCTCCCCCTACCGCCGGGACAGGGGTGGCGAACGGCTACACCTTC.

This clonotype was found many times. The J gene is TRBJ2-1, the V gene TRBV3-1; TRBD2 is a possible D gene (6 bases). This CDR3 region has 15 residues. Germline V gene sequence: CDR1 LGHDT, CDR2 YNNKEL (reference sequence). Trimming took 2 bases from V and 1 from J, leaving 9 bases between them. In nucleotides, the CDR3 is TGTGCCAGCAGCCAACTAGCGTCTTCCTACAATGAGCAGTTCTTC. Its protein is CASSQLASSYNEQFF.

This clonotype was picked up a small number of times. The chain carries TRBV20-1 and TRBJ1-5; TRBD1 might be the D (6 bases). Germline V CDR1 and CDR2: DFQATT, SNEGSKA (reference sequence). V lost 4 bases and J 1 base, leaving 14 bases between the germline ends. CDR3 length: 15 amino acids. CDR3 DNA: TGCAGTGCTAACTCCGGGACACACAGCAATCAGCCCCAGCATTTT. This codes for CSANSGTHSNQPQHF.

This clonotype was seen only a few times. This sequence joins TRBV7-7 and TRBJ2-3; D unclear. Germline CDR1 and CDR2: SSHAT and FNYEAQ (reference sequence). V lost 5 bases to trimming and J lost 2 bases, with 14 bases between them. This CDR3 region has 15 residues. The CDR3 DNA follows: TGTGCCAGCAGCCCCGGCCCTGAAAACACAGATACGCAGTATTTT. Translating gives CASSPGPENTDTQYF.

The chain links TRBV5-1 to TRBJ2-7, with D perhaps matching TRBD2 (6 bases). This CDR3 region has 14 residues. V was pared by 4 bases and J by 8 bases, with 19 bases between. From germline, CDR1 is SGHRS and CDR2 YFSETQ. CDR3 DNA: TGCGCCAGCAGCATGAGCGGAGGGCTGGTCCAGCAGTACTTC. Its translation: CASSMSGGLVQQYF.

V is TRBV5-1 and J is TRBJ2-3, with 10 bases identical to TRBD2. CDR3 length: 15 residues. Germline V gene data show CDR1 as SGHRS and CDR2 as YFSETQ. The V and J ends lost 0 bases and 5 bases, in that order; junction bases with no gene match: 3. CDR3 protein: CASSLALAGEDTQYF. The CDR3 DNA reads TGCGCCAGCAGCTTGGCGCTAGCGGGGGAAGATACGCAGTATTTT.

In this sample, this clonotype turned up many times. This sequence joins TRBV6-5 and TRBJ1-5; the D gene is possibly TRBD1 (6 bases). From germline, CDR1 is MNHEY and CDR2 SVGAGI. This CDR3 is 14 amino acids long. V was cut by 5 bases and J by 3 bases, with 11 bases left in between. The CDR3 protein is CASSKDSLNQPQHF. The CDR3 DNA reads TGTGCCAGCAGTAAGGACAGCCTCAATCAGCCCCAGCATTTT.

The chain carries TRBV5-1 and TRBJ2-5; the D gene is possibly TRBD1 (6 bases). The germline V and J ends were trimmed by 4 bases and 5 bases, with 18 bases remaining between them. The CDR3 consists of 15 residues. Germline V gene lookup returns CDR1 SGHRS and CDR2 YFSETQ. CDR3 in amino acids: CASSTGQRGGETQYF. The CDR3 region has the DNA TGCGCCAGCAGCACCGGACAGAGGGGTGGGGAGACCCAGTACTTC.

This clonotype was observed a few times. The chain recombines TRBV5-1 with TRBJ2-3; D remains unclear. Trimming stripped 0 bases from V and 2 bases from J, with 10 bases between. Germline V gives CDR1 SGHRS, CDR2 YFSETQ. The CDR3 is 15 amino acids. CDR3 bases: TGCGCCAGCAGCTTGGTGGGCATATCCACAGATACGCAGTATTTT. Its protein product is CASSLVGISTDTQYF. The full variable domain, rest sourced from reference TRBV5-1 and TRBJ2-3, is KAGVTQTPRYLIKTRGQQVTLSCSPISGHRSVSWYQQTPGQGLQFLFEYFSETQRNKGNFPGRFSGRQFSNSRSEMNVSTLELGDSALYLCASSLVGISTDTQYFGPGTRLTVL.

The chain is built from TRBV20-1 and TRBJ2-7, with TRBD1 matching over 11 bases. The CDR3 runs to 15 residues. V dropped 1 base and J dropped 0; count of bases not matched to a gene: 2. Germline V gene data show CDR1 as DFQATT and CDR2 as SNEGSKA (reference sequence). CDR3 DNA: TGCAGTGCTAGAGTAGGGACAGGGGGCTCCTACGAGCAGTACTTC. It encodes CSARVGTGGSYEQYF.

A few counts support this clonotype. J is TRBJ2-1 and V is TRBV4-1; D perhaps matches TRBD1 (5 bases). Per germline, CDR1 MGHRA and CDR2 YSYEKL. This CDR3 has 15 amino acids. Trimming took 3 bases from V and 9 from J, leaving 18 bases between them. CDR3 protein: CASSQAGRAVGEQFF. The DNA of the CDR3 is TGCGCCAGCAGCCAGGCAGGCAGGGCGGTAGGTGAGCAGTTCTTC.

Only a few counts were recorded for this clonotype. The rearrangement links TRBV10-3 to TRBJ1-1, with a tentative D call TRBD1 (5 bases). The CDR3 contains 16 residues. V lost 5 bases and J lost 1, with 17 bases in between. Germline V gene lookup returns CDR1 ENHRY and CDR2 SYGVKD. CDR3: CAISLSPQGRNTEAFF. DNA for the CDR3: TGTGCCATCAGTCTTTCGCCCCAGGGTCGGAACACTGAAGCTTTCTTT.

At least ten counts were recorded for this clonotype. The chain carries TRBV4-1 and TRBJ2-7; TRBD2 aligns across 7 bases. J was trimmed by 1 base and V by 1 base; bases with no gene match: 13. The CDR3 is 18 residues long. Germline CDR1 reads MGHRA; CDR2 reads YSYEKL. CDR3 DNA sequence: TGCGCCAGCAGCCAAGTCCCAAATATAGGGACTAATTCCTACGAGCAGTACTTC. This encodes CASSQVPNIGTNSYEQYF.

This clonotype was detected a few times. This sequence joins TRBV5-1 and TRBJ2-3; a possible D gene is TRBD2 (5 bases). CDR1 and CDR2 (germline): SGHRS, YFSETQ. V was cut by 5 bases and J by 0 bases, with 13 bases left in between. This CDR3 spans 15 amino acids. CDR3 sequence reads: CASRTGEYSTDTQYF. CDR3 coding DNA: TGCGCCAGCAGGACCGGGGAATATAGCACAGATACGCAGTATTTT.

There are a few counts of this clonotype. The DNA for the CDR3 is TGCAGTGCTAGCGACTGGAACTACGAGCAGTACTTC. Its protein product is CSASDWNYEQYF. The rearrangement joins TRBV20-1 to TRBJ2-7; D remains ambiguous. Germline V gene lookup returns CDR1 DFQATT and CDR2 SNEGSKA (reference sequence). The length of the CDR3 is 12 residues. Trimming removed 3 bases from V and 3 bases from J, with 9 bases in between.

V usage is TRBV3-1 and J usage is TRBJ1-1; no clear D gene. CDR1 is LGHDT and CDR2 is YNNKEL in the germline V gene (reference sequence). The CDR3 is made up of 13 amino acids. The ends were cut back, 0 bases at V and 9 bases at J, with 11 bases in the middle. The CDR3 nucleotides read TGTGCCAGCAGCCAAGATATGCAGGCACAAGCTTTCTTT. This codes for CASSQDMQAQAFF.

This clonotype was counted only a few times. The V call is TRBV5-6, the J call TRBJ1-5, with 10 bases identical to TRBD1. V lost 3 bases to trimming and J lost 4 bases; unmatched junction nucleotides: 4. CDR1 and CDR2 (germline): SGHDT, YYEEEE. The CDR3 consists of 15 residues. CDR3 in DNA: TGTGCCAGCAGCTCTTCGGACAGGGGGAATCAGCCCCAGCATTTT. Translating it yields CASSSSDRGNQPQHF.

This clonotype was counted only a few times. The chain recombines TRBV2 with TRBJ2-3; no definite D call. The CDR3 runs to 14 residues. CDR1 and CDR2 from the germline V gene are SNHLY and FYNNEI. V dropped 5 bases and J dropped 0 bases, with 9 bases sitting between them. The CDR3 DNA reads TGTGCCAGCAGTCCCTGGGCCAGCACAGATACGCAGTATTTT. Protein sequence: CASSPWASTDTQYF.

This clonotype was found many times. The chain is built from TRBV2 and TRBJ2-7, with TRBD2 matching over 7 bases. CDR1 SNHLY and CDR2 FYNNEI come from the germline V gene. The junction had 0 bases not matched to a gene; V was cut back by 4 bases and J by 0 bases. CDR3 size: 13 residues. CDR3 residues: CASSGDYSYEQYF. CDR3 coding DNA: TGTGCCAGCAGTGGGGACTACTCCTACGAGCAGTACTTC.

This clonotype came up a few times. The J gene is TRBJ2-7, the V gene TRBV12-3 or TRBV12-4; D not certain. There are 11 residues in the CDR3. V was cut by 1 base and J by 8 bases, with 6 bases left in between. This CDR3 is CASSLEAQQYF. The CDR3 DNA follows: TGTGCCAGCAGTTTAGAGGCCCAGCAGTACTTC.

This clonotype has a handful of counts. The chain is built from TRBV12-3 or TRBV12-4 and TRBJ2-7, with 10 bases identical to TRBD1. The CDR3 contains 16 residues. V lost 5 bases to trimming and J lost 3 bases; unmatched junction nucleotides: 10. The CDR3 here is CASSKLTGQGIYEQYF. The DNA for the CDR3 is TGTGCCAGCAGTAAGCTAACGGGACAGGGGATCTACGAGCAGTACTTC.

This rearrangement joins TRBV20-1 to TRBJ1-6; 8 bases line up with TRBD1. Trimming at V came to 4 bases and at J to 10 bases, leaving 12 bases not matched to a gene. CDR1 DFQATT and CDR2 SNEGSKA come from the germline V gene (reference sequence). CDR3 length: 15 residues. The CDR3 DNA is TGCAGTGCTACGCAGGACAGGGTAGCAGGGTCACCCCTCCACTTT. This translates into CSATQDRVAGSPLHF.